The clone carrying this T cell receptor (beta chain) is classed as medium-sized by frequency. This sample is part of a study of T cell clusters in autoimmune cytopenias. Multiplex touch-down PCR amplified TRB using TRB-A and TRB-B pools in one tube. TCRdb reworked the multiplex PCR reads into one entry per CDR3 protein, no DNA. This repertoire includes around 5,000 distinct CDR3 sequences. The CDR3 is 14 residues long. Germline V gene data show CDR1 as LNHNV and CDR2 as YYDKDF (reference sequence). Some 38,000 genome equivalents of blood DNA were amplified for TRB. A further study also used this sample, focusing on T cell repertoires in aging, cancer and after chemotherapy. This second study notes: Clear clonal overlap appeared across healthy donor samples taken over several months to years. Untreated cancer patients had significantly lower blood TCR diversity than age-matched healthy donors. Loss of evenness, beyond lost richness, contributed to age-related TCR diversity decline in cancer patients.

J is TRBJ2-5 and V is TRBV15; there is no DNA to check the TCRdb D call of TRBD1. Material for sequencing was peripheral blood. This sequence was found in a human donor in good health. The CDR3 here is CATSRQPGLETQYF.